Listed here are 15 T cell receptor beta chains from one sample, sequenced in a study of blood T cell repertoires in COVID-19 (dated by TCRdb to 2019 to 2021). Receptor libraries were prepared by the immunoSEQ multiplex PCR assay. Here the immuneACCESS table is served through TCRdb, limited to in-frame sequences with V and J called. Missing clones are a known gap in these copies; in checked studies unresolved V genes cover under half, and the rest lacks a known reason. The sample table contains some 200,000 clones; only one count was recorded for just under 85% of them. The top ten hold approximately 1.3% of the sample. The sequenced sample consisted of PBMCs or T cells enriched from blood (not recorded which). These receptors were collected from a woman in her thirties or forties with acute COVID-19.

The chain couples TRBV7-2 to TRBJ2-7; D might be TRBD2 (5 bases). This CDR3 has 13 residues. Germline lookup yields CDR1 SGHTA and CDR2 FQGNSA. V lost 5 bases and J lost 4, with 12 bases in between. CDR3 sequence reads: CASSLGREYEQYF. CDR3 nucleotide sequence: TGTGCCAGCAGCCTCGGTCGGGAATACGAGCAGTACTTC.

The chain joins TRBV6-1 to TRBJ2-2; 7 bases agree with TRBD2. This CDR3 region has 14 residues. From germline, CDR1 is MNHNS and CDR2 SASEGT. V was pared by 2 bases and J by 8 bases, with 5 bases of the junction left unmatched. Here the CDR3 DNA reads TGTGCCAGCAGTGAAACGGGGGGAACAGGGGAGCTGTTTTTT. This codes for CASSETGGTGELFF.

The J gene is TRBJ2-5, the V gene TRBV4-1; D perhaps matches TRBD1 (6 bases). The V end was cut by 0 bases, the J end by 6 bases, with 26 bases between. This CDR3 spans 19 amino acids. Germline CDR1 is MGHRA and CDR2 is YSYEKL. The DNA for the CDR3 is TGCGCCAGCAGCCAAGAGGGGAGAAACAGGGTTGGAGTAGGAAAGACCCAGTACTTC. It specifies CASSQEGRNRVGVGKTQYF.

The CDR3 nucleotides read TGTGCCTGCGACAGGGTCAGACGGACTGAAGCTTTCTTT. This gives the protein CACDRVRRTEAFF. The J gene is TRBJ1-1, the V gene TRBV30; 7 nucleotides agree with TRBD1. This CDR3 has 13 residues. Looked up from germline, CDR1 is GTSNPN and CDR2 is SVGIG (reference sequence). After removal of 6 bases from V and 5 bases from J, the junction contained 9 bases not matched to a gene.

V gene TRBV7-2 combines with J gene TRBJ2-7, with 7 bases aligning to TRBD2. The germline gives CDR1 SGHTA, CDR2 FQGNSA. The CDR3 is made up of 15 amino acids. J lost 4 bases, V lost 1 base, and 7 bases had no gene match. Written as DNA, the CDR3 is TGTGCCAGCAGCTTAGGGGAGGGCAGGGTTTACGAGCAGTACTTC. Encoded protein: CASSLGEGRVYEQYF.

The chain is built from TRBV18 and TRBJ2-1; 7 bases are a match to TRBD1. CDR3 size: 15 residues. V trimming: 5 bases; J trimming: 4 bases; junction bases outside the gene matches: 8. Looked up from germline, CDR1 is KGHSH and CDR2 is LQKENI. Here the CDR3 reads CASSSGQDPYNEQFF. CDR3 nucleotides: TGTGCCAGCTCAAGCGGACAGGACCCTTACAATGAGCAGTTCTTC. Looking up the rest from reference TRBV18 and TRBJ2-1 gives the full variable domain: NAGVMQNPRHLVRRRGQEARLRCSPMKGHSHVYWYRQLPEEGLKFMVYLQKENIIDESGMPKERFSAEFPKEGPSILRIQQVVRGDSAAYFCASSSGQDPYNEQFFGPGTRLTVL.

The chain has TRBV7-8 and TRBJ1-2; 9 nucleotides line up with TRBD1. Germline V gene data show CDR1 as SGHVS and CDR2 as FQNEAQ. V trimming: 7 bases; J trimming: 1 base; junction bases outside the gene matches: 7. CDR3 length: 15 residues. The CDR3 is CASMAGQGVNYGYTF. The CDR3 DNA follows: TGTGCCAGCATGGCGGGACAGGGAGTTAACTATGGCTACACCTTC.

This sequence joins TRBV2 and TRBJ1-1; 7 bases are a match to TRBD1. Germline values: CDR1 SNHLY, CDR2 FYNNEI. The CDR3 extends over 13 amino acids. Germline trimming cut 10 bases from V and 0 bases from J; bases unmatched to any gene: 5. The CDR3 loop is CAMRGQMNTEAFF. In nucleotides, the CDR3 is TGTGCCATGAGGGGACAGATGAACACTGAAGCTTTCTTT. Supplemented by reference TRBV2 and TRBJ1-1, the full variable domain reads EPEVTQTPSHQVTQMGQEVILRCVPISNHLYFYWYRQILGQKVEFLVSFYNNEISEKSEIFDDQFSVERPDGSNFTLKIRSTKLEDSAMYFCAMRGQMNTEAFFGQGTRLTVV.

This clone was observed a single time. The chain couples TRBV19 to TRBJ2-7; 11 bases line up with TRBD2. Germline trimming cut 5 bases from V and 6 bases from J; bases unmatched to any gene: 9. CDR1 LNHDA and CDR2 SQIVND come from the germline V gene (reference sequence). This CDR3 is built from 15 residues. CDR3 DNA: TGTGCCAGTAGTGGCTTAGCGGGAGGGCCCTCCGAGCAGTACTTC. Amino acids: CASSGLAGGPSEQYF.

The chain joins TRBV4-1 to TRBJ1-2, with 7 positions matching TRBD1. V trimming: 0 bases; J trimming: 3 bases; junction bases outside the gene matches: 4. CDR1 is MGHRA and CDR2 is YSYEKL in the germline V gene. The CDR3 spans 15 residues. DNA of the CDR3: TGCGCCAGCAGCCAAGAAATGACAGGGCACTATGGCTACACCTTC. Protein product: CASSQEMTGHYGYTF.

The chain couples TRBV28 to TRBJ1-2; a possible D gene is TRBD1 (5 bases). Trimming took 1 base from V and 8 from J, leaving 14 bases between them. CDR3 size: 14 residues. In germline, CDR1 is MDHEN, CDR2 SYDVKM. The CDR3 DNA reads TGTGCCAGCAGTTTATCCCAGGGTGGTGAGGGCTACACCTTC. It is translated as CASSLSQGGEGYTF.

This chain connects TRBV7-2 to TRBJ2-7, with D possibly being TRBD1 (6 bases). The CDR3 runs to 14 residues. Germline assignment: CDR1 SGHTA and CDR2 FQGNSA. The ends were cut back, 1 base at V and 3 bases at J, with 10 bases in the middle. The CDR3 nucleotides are TGTGCCAGCAGCTTAGACACAGGGTTCTACGAGCAGTACTTC. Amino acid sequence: CASSLDTGFYEQYF.

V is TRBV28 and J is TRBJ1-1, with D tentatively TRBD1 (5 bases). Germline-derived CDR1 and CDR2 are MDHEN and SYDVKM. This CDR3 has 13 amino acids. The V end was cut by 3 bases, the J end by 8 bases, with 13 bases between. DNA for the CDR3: TGTGCCAGCAGTTTGATCCGACAGAAAGAAGCTTTCTTT. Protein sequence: CASSLIRQKEAFF.

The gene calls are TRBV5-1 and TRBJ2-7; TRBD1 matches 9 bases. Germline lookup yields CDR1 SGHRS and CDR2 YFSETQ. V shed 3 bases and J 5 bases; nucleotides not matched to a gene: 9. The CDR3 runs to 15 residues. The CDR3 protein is CASSSSGTGHNEQYF. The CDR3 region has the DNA TGCGCCAGCAGCTCGTCCGGGACAGGGCACAACGAGCAGTACTTC. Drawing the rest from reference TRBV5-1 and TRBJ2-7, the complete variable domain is KAGVTQTPRYLIKTRGQQVTLSCSPISGHRSVSWYQQTPGQGLQFLFEYFSETQRNKGNFPGRFSGRQFSNSRSEMNVSTLELGDSALYLCASSSSGTGHNEQYFGPGTRLTVT.

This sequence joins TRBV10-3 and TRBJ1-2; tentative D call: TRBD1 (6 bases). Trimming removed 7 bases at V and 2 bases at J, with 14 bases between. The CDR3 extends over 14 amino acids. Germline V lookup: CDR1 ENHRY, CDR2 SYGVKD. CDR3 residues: CAIKRTELNYGYTF. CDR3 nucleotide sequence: TGTGCCATCAAAAGGACAGAATTAAACTATGGCTACACCTTC.